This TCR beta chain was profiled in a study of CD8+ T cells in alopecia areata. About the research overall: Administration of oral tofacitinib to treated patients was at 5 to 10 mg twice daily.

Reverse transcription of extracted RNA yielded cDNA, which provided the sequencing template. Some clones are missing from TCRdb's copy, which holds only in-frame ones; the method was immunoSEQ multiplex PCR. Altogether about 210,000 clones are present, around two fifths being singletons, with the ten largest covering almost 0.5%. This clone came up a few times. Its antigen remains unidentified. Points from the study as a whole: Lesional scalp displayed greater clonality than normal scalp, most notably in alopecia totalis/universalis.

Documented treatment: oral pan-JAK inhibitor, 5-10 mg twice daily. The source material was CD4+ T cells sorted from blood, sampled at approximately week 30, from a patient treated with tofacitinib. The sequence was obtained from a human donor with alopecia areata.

The CDR3 nucleotides are TGTGCCTGGAGTACAGGGCCACCAGGGACTGAAGCTTTCTTT. Translated, it gives CAWSTGPPGTEAFF. The chain has TRBV30 and TRBJ1-1; D might be TRBD1 (6 bases). Trimming removed 2 bases from V and 5 bases from J, with 15 bases in between. The CDR3 runs 14 residues. Germline V gene lookup returns CDR1 GTSNPN and CDR2 SVGIG (reference sequence). Combining the CDR3 with reference TRBV30 and TRBJ1-1 gives the whole variable domain SQTIHQWPATLVQPVGSPLSLECTVEGTSNPNLYWYRQAAGRGLQLLFYSVGIGQISSEVPQNLSASRPQDRQFILSSKKLLLSDSGFYLCAWSTGPPGTEAFFGQGTRLTVV.